Following are 19 T cell receptor beta chains from one sample sequenced in a study of cytomegalovirus exposure and HLA in healthy donors. The PCR contained 60 Vbeta and 13 Jbeta primers. Repertoires were generated with immunoSEQ multiplex PCR, while TCRdb's copy carries only in-frame clones and drops some. The table shows 90,000 to 130,000 clones, with roughly 78% occurring only once. Source material: PBMCs. These receptors came from a woman aged 25 to 45 in good health and CMV-seronegative.

V is TRBV6-5 and J is TRBJ2-7; TRBD2 might be the D (7 bases). Germline values: CDR1 MNHEY, CDR2 SVGAGI. V was shortened by 5 bases and J by 5 bases, with 19 bases between the two germline ends. CDR3 size: 15 residues. The DNA of the CDR3 is TGTGCCAGCAGTACCCGAGGGGGGGGACGGAACGAGCAGTACTTC. Its protein product is CASSTRGGGRNEQYF.

This chain links TRBV7-2 with TRBJ2-7; D is perhaps TRBD2 (6 bases). The V and J ends lost 8 bases and 10 bases respectively, with 15 bases between them. Germline CDR1 SGHTA, CDR2 FQGNSA. This CDR3 region has 11 residues. The CDR3 DNA is TGTGCCAGCGGTTATGGCGGGGTACAGTACTTC. This sequence encodes CASGYGGVQYF.

This clone has a single count. V gene TRBV10-3 combines with J gene TRBJ2-7; D gene uncertain. The CDR3 extends over 16 amino acids. Germline CDR1 and CDR2: ENHRY and SYGVKD. V lost 3 bases, J lost 0 bases, and 15 bases lay in between. CDR3 sequence reads: CAISEFVREASYEQYF. The CDR3 region has the DNA TGTGCCATCAGTGAATTCGTCCGAGAGGCCTCCTACGAGCAGTACTTC.

This clone was observed a single time. This chain connects TRBV28 to TRBJ2-3; a possible D gene is TRBD1 (6 bases). The V gene lost 10 bases and the J gene lost 1 base, with 15 bases spanning the gap. The CDR3 is 14 amino acids. The germline CDR1 and CDR2 sequences are MDHEN and SYDVKM. The CDR3 spells CATAVGAGTDTQYF. The DNA of the CDR3 is TGTGCCACGGCGGTGGGGGCTGGCACAGATACGCAGTATTTT.

The chain uses TRBV7-2 and TRBJ2-7; TRBD1 might be the D (5 bases). Germline V gene sequence: CDR1 SGHTA, CDR2 FQGNSA. The CDR3 length is 16 residues. Trimming took 5 bases from V and 3 from J, leaving 20 bases between them. The CDR3 is CASSQRQPLSFYEQYF. As DNA, the CDR3 is TGTGCCAGCAGCCAAAGACAGCCTCTGAGCTTCTACGAGCAGTACTTC.

V and J are TRBV30 and TRBJ1-1; D might be TRBD1 (5 bases). Trimming stripped 2 bases from V and 0 bases from J, with 19 bases between. The CDR3 sequence is 17 residues long. Germline CDR1 is GTSNPN and CDR2 is SVGIG (reference sequence). The CDR3 bases are TGTGCCTGGAGTCCTAACCTGGGGCCATTAATGAACACTGAAGCTTTCTTT. It encodes CAWSPNLGPLMNTEAFF.

The CDR3 DNA sequence: TGTGCCAGCAGCCCGGGACAGATAACGAACACCGGGGAGCTGTTTTTT. It specifies CASSPGQITNTGELFF. This chain joins TRBV13 and TRBJ2-2; 7 bases fit TRBD1. V gave up 5 bases and J gave up 0 bases; unmatched junction bases: 6. Germline assignment: CDR1 PRHDT and CDR2 FYEKMQ (reference sequence). The CDR3 runs to 16 residues.

CDR3 in amino acids: CAWSRPSTGLDQPQHF. The CDR3 DNA sequence: TGTGCCTGGAGTCGTCCCTCGACAGGGCTCGATCAGCCCCAGCATTTT. V gene TRBV30 combines with J gene TRBJ1-5; TRBD1 matches 7 bases. This CDR3 region has 16 residues. Germline values: CDR1 GTSNPN, CDR2 SVGIG (reference sequence). The V gene end was trimmed by 2 bases and the J gene end by 5 bases; junction bases not matched to a gene: 12.

This clone was seen more than once but under ten times. The chain recombines TRBV27 with TRBJ1-6, with TRBD1 matching over 7 bases. Germline V gene data show CDR1 as MNHEY and CDR2 as SMNVEV (reference sequence). The ends lost 9 bases at V and 5 bases at J; junction bases unmatched: 7. The CDR3 is made up of 14 amino acids. Written as DNA, the CDR3 is TGTGCCAGTCGGACAGGCGTGAATAATTCACCCCTCCACTTT. This codes for CASRTGVNNSPLHF.

V and J are TRBV28 and TRBJ2-5; the D gene is possibly TRBD1 (6 bases). The CDR3 totals 13 residues. Germline values: CDR1 MDHEN, CDR2 SYDVKM. The ends were cut back, 6 bases at V and 5 bases at J, with 13 bases in the middle. CDR3 in DNA: TGTGCCAGCAGCGTGGGGGCCCAGGAGACCCAGTACTTC. Encoded protein: CASSVGAQETQYF.

V usage is TRBV6-1 and J usage is TRBJ1-5; 9 bases map to TRBD1. After removal of 6 bases from V and 1 base from J, the junction contained 1 base not matched to a gene. Per germline, CDR1 MNHNS and CDR2 SASEGT. This CDR3 contains 14 residues. The CDR3 DNA is TGTGCCAGCAGGGACAGGGGAAGCAATCAGCCCCAGCATTTT. Translated, it gives CASRDRGSNQPQHF.

The chain recombines TRBV7-2 with TRBJ2-7, with D possibly TRBD2 on 5 matching bases. The CDR3 length is 14 residues. Per the germline V gene, CDR1 is SGHTA and CDR2 is FQGNSA. Between the trimmed V and J ends, which lost 1 base and 5 bases, there was a span of 12 bases. CDR3: CASSLVSLAHEQYF. The CDR3 DNA reads TGTGCCAGCAGCTTAGTAAGCCTAGCTCACGAGCAGTACTTC.

This clone was found a few times. The chain joins TRBV7-3 to TRBJ1-1; 7 bases are a match to TRBD1. The germline CDR1 and CDR2 sequences are SGHTA and FQGTGA. V was pared by 5 bases and J by 5 bases, with 8 bases of the junction left unmatched. There are 14 residues in the CDR3. The CDR3 DNA is TGTGCCAGCAGCAAGACCGGGACAGAAACTGAAGCTTTCTTT. Translated: CASSKTGTETEAFF.

The V call is TRBV4-3, the J call TRBJ2-7; a possible D gene is TRBD2 (6 bases). V shed 1 base and J shed 4 bases, with 14 bases lying between them. Looked up from germline, CDR1 is LGHNA and CDR2 is YSLEER. There are 15 residues in the CDR3. The CDR3 here is CASSQVYGSGYEQYF. The CDR3 DNA follows: TGCGCCAGCAGCCAAGTGTACGGGAGTGGGTACGAGCAGTACTTC.

This clone turned up a few times. The chain couples TRBV28 to TRBJ1-3, with D uncertain. The length of the CDR3 is 16 residues. Trimming left V 4 bases short and J 0 bases short, with 13 bases between. CDR1 MDHEN and CDR2 SYDVKM come from the germline V gene. The CDR3 DNA reads as TGTGCCAGCAGTTCCATTACAGCCATCTCTGGAAACACCATATATTTT. It encodes CASSSITAISGNTIYF.

The chain uses TRBV9 and TRBJ2-1, with 8 bases that match TRBD1. V trimming: 0 bases; J trimming: 8 bases; junction bases outside the gene matches: 10. Germline CDR1 and CDR2: SGDLS and YYNGEE. The CDR3 has 16 amino acids. The DNA for the CDR3 is TGTGCCAGCAGCGTAGACGGGACAGGACCTTTCGATGAGCAGTTCTTC. Its protein is CASSVDGTGPFDEQFF.

This clone was seen just once. V is TRBV30 and J is TRBJ2-5, with 8 nucleotides matching TRBD1. The CDR3 consists of 15 residues. V was clipped by 4 bases and J by 3 bases; unmatched bases: 10. The germline V gene encodes CDR1 GTSNPN and CDR2 SVGIG (reference sequence). Here the CDR3 reads CAWIHRGEMKETQYF. CDR3 in DNA: TGTGCCTGGATCCACAGGGGGGAGATGAAAGAGACCCAGTACTTC.

This chain links TRBV25-1 with TRBJ2-1; the D gene is possibly TRBD2 (6 bases). V was shortened by 2 bases and J by 7 bases, with 12 bases between the two germline ends. The CDR3 has 14 residues. Germline CDR1 MGHDK, CDR2 SYGVNS. CDR3 loop: CASSEPGVGNEQFF. CDR3 nucleotides: TGTGCCAGCAGTGAACCGGGGGTGGGAAATGAGCAGTTCTTC.

The CDR3 reads CSVESGNTEAFF. The CDR3 nucleotides read TGCAGCGTTGAATCAGGGAACACTGAAGCTTTCTTT. The V call is TRBV29-1, the J call TRBJ1-1, with D uncertain. V lost 2 bases, J lost 1 base, and 5 bases lay in between. Per germline, CDR1 SQVTM and CDR2 ANQGSEA. The CDR3 extends over 12 amino acids.